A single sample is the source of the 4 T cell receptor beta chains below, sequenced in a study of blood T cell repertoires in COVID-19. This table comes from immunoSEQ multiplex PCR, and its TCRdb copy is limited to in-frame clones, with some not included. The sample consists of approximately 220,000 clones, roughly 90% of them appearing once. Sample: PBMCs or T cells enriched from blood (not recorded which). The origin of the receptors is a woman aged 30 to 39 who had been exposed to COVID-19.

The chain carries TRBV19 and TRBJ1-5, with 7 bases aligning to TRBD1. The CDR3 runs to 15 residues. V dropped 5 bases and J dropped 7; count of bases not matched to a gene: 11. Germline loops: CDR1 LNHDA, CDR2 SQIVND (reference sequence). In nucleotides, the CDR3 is TGTGCCAGTAGTTTAGGACGGGACAGCGGGCAGCCCCAGCATTTT. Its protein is CASSLGRDSGQPQHF.

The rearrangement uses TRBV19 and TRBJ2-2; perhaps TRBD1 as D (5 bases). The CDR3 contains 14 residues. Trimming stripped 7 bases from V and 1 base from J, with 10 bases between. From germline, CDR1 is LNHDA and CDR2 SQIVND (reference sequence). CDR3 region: CASTNQGNTGELFF. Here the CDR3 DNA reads TGTGCCAGTACCAACCAGGGGAACACCGGGGAGCTGTTTTTT.

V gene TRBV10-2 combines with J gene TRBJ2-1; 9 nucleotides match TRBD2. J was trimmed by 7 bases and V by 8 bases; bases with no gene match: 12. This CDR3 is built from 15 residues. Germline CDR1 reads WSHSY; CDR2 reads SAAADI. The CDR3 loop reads CASRQIAGVANEQFF. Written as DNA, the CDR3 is TGCGCCAGCCGTCAAATAGCGGGGGTGGCGAATGAGCAGTTCTTC.

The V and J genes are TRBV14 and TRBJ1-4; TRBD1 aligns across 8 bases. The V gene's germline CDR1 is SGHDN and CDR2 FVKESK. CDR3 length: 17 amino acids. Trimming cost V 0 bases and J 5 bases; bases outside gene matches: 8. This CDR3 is CASSQEDPGQENEKLFF. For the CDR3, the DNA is TGTGCCAGCAGCCAAGAGGACCCGGGACAGGAAAATGAAAAACTGTTTTTT.